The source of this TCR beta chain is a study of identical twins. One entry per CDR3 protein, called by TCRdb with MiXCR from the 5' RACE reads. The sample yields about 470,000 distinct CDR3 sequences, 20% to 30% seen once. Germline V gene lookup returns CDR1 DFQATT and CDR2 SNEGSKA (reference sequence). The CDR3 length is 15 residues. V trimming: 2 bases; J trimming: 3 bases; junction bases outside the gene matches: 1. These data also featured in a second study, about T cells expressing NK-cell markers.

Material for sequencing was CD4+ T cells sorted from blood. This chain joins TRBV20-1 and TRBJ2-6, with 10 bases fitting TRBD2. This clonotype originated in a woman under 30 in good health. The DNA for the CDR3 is TGCAGTGCTAGACTAGCGGGAGTTGGGGCCAACGTCCTGACTTTC. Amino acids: CSARLAGVGANVLTF.